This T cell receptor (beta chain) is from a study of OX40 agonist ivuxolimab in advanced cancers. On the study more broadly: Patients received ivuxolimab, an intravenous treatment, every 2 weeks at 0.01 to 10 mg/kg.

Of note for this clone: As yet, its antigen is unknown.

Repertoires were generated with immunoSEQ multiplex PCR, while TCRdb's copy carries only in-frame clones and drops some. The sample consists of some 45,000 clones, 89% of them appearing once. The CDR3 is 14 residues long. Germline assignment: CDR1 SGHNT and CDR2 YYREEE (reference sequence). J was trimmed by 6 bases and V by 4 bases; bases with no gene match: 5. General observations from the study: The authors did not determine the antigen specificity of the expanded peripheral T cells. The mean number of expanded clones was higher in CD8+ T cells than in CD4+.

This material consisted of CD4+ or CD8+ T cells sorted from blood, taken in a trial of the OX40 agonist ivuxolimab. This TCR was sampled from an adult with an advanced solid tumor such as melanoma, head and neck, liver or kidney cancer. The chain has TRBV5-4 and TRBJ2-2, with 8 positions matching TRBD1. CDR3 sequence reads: CASSRGQGPGELFF. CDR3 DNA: TGTGCCAGCAGCAGAGGACAGGGCCCCGGGGAGCTGTTTTTT.